A single sample gave rise to the 30 T cell receptor beta chains below, sequenced in a study of a mutant IDH1 vaccine in newly diagnosed glioma. The antigens for these receptors are not known. Stated time point: week 35, safety follow-up. Every single dose of the vaccine, 300 ug of mutant IDH1 20-mer peptide, came with topical imiquimod. Produced via immunoSEQ multiplex PCR; TCRdb's table is partial and in-frame only. The data contain just under 70,000 clones, roughly 84% of them singletons. The sample here was PBMCs, taken from a glioma patient whose treatment included an IDH1 peptide vaccine. These receptors were taken from a man younger than 30 with glioma.

This clone was found a few times. V usage is TRBV29-1 and J usage is TRBJ1-1; tentative D call: TRBD1 (6 bases). With 5 bases removed from V and 3 bases from J, the gap between germline ends came to 10 bases. Germline assignment: CDR1 SQVTM and CDR2 ANQGSEA. This CDR3 has 12 amino acids. The chain's CDR3 is CSVYREDTEAFF. The CDR3 DNA follows: TGCAGCGTTTACAGGGAGGACACTGAAGCTTTCTTT.

The chain combines TRBV7-9 with TRBJ1-1; D is perhaps TRBD1 (6 bases). This CDR3 is built from 13 residues. V was clipped by 8 bases and J by 11 bases, with 21 bases between them. Germline CDR1 SEHNR, CDR2 FQNEAQ (reference sequence). CDR3 residues: CASRSGERGGAFF. For the CDR3, the DNA is TGTGCCAGCCGCTCCGGGGAGCGCGGGGGCGCTTTCTTT.

The chain's CDR3 is CAWSTGLAGATDTQYF. DNA of the CDR3: TGTGCCTGGAGTACTGGACTAGCGGGAGCCACAGATACGCAGTATTTT. The chain carries TRBV30 and TRBJ2-3, with 13 bases matching TRBD2. The ends lost 2 bases at V and 2 bases at J; junction bases unmatched: 4. CDR1 and CDR2 (germline): GTSNPN, SVGIG (reference sequence). CDR3 size: 16 residues.

The J gene is TRBJ2-5, the V gene TRBV5-6; maybe TRBD2 (5 bases). The V and J ends lost 2 bases and 3 bases respectively, with 5 bases between them. Germline V gene lookup returns CDR1 SGHDT and CDR2 YYEEEE. There are 12 residues in the CDR3. CDR3 coding DNA: TGTGCCAGCAGCTTCGGGGAAGAGACCCAGTACTTC. Protein sequence: CASSFGEETQYF. Combining the CDR3 with reference TRBV5-6 and TRBJ2-5 gives the whole variable domain DAGVTQSPTHLIKTRGQQVTLRCSPKSGHDTVSWYQQALGQGPQFIFQYYEEEERQRGNFPDRFSGHQFPNYSSELNVNALLLGDSALYLCASSFGEETQYFGPGTRLLVL.

V is TRBV2 and J is TRBJ2-5; TRBD2 matches at 12 bases. This CDR3 spans 15 amino acids. Looked up from germline, CDR1 is SNHLY and CDR2 is FYNNEI. After removal of 6 bases from V and 3 bases from J, the junction contained 5 bases not matched to a gene. The CDR3 DNA reads as TGTGCCAGCAGGGGGGGACTAGCGGGCGAAGAGACCCAGTACTTC. Residues: CASRGGLAGEETQYF.

The CDR3 here is CASSLGGRNTEAFF. CDR3 coding DNA: TGTGCCAGCAGCTTAGGAGGCCGGAACACTGAAGCTTTCTTT. This chain uses TRBV7-9 with TRBJ1-1, with D unclear. The V end was cut by 1 base, the J end by 1 base, with 7 bases between. Germline assignment: CDR1 SEHNR and CDR2 FQNEAQ (reference sequence). CDR3 length: 14 residues.

The V and J genes are TRBV28 and TRBJ2-2; D may be TRBD2 (7 bases). CDR3 length: 15 amino acids. The V gene lost 3 bases and the J gene lost 4 bases, with 12 bases spanning the gap. Per germline, CDR1 MDHEN and CDR2 SYDVKM. For the CDR3, the DNA is TGTGCCAGCAGTTTTGGGGGGGCAGCCACCGGGGAGCTGTTTTTT. Translation: CASSFGGAATGELFF.

The chain combines TRBV6-5 with TRBJ2-7; 8 bases line up with TRBD1. Germline CDR1 is MNHEY and CDR2 is SVGAGI. This CDR3 region has 14 residues. V shed 6 bases, J shed 2 bases, and the junction held 6 bases outside the gene matches. CDR3 protein: CASRRQGRTYEQYF. The CDR3 DNA sequence: TGTGCCAGCAGACGACAGGGGAGAACCTACGAGCAGTACTTC.

This clone was seen just once. The V gene is TRBV9, the J gene TRBJ2-3, with 7 positions matching TRBD1. Germline-derived CDR1 and CDR2 are SGDLS and YYNGEE. The CDR3 spans 17 residues. With 1 base clipped from V and 1 base from J, the junction kept 9 bases outside the gene matches. Written as DNA, the CDR3 is TGTGCCAGCAGCGTAAGGCGAGGGGGCGACCGCACAGATACGCAGTATTTT. Translation: CASSVRRGGDRTDTQYF.

This clone was counted only a few times. This chain connects TRBV30 to TRBJ1-5, with no clear D. Germline loops: CDR1 GTSNPN, CDR2 SVGIG (reference sequence). The CDR3 consists of 14 residues. V was clipped by 0 bases and J by 6 bases, with 12 bases between them. The DNA of the CDR3 is TGTGCCTGGAGTGTAGGGTGGGGAAGTCAGCCCCAGCATTTT. This translates into CAWSVGWGSQPQHF.

The rearrangement joins TRBV2 to TRBJ2-1; D gene uncertain. From germline, CDR1 is SNHLY and CDR2 FYNNEI. This CDR3 spans 10 amino acids. Trimming stripped 8 bases from V and 8 bases from J, with 7 bases between. CDR3 protein: CASRLDEQFF. As DNA, the CDR3 is TGTGCCAGCCGGTTAGATGAGCAGTTCTTC.

The J gene is TRBJ2-7, the V gene TRBV29-1; a possible D gene is TRBD1 (6 bases). This CDR3 has 16 amino acids. Trimming stripped 5 bases from V and 6 bases from J, with 26 bases between. Germline CDR1 is SQVTM and CDR2 is ANQGSEA. The CDR3 is CSVFALLTPGVPEQYF. CDR3 coding DNA: TGCAGCGTTTTCGCCTTATTAACCCCAGGGGTTCCCGAGCAGTACTTC.

This chain uses TRBV27 with TRBJ2-7; D is possibly TRBD2 (5 bases). The CDR3 sequence is 14 residues long. Germline V CDR1 and CDR2: MNHEY, SMNVEV (reference sequence). V lost 3 bases, J lost 2 bases, and 11 bases lay in between. The CDR3, as DNA: TGTGCCAGCAGTTTTACGGGGAGCACCTACGAGCAGTACTTC. Translating it yields CASSFTGSTYEQYF.

This clone was observed a single time. The genes are TRBV6-1 and TRBJ2-2; no reliable D call. Trimming left V 1 base short and J 5 bases short, with 8 bases between. CDR1 is MNHNS, CDR2 SASEGT, per germline. The CDR3 spans 14 residues. The CDR3 loop reads CASSEVQETGELFF. The CDR3 DNA sequence: TGTGCCAGCAGTGAAGTCCAAGAGACCGGGGAGCTGTTTTTT.

The chain is built from TRBV6-5 and TRBJ2-7; either TRBD1 or TRBD2 may supply D (5 bases each). Looked up from germline, CDR1 is MNHEY and CDR2 is SVGAGI. There are 15 residues in the CDR3. Trimming removed 5 bases from V and 3 bases from J, with 17 bases in between. CDR3 protein: CASSPAGTFYYEQYF. In DNA form, the CDR3 reads TGTGCCAGCAGTCCAGCAGGGACCTTCTACTACGAGCAGTACTTC.

This clone was seen a handful of times. The J gene is TRBJ2-2, the V gene TRBV6-4; 15 bases are shared with TRBD2. V gave up 6 bases and J gave up 6 bases; unmatched junction bases: 2. Per germline, CDR1 MRHNA and CDR2 SNTAGT. The CDR3 runs 15 residues. CDR3 protein: CASRGLAGGPGELFF. In DNA form, the CDR3 reads TGTGCCAGCAGGGGACTAGCGGGAGGTCCCGGGGAGCTGTTTTTT.

The chain has TRBV5-8 and TRBJ1-1; D is unclear. In germline, CDR1 is SGHTS, CDR2 YDEGEE. CDR3 size: 14 residues. The V gene lost 3 bases and the J gene lost 1 base, with 10 bases spanning the gap. The CDR3 nucleotides are TGTGCCAGCAGCTATATTGGACGGAACACTGAAGCTTTCTTT. Translation: CASSYIGRNTEAFF.

The V call is TRBV20-1, the J call TRBJ1-2; D is perhaps TRBD1 (6 bases). Trimming removed 7 bases from V and 1 base from J, with 7 bases in between. Per the germline V gene, CDR1 is DFQATT and CDR2 is SNEGSKA (reference sequence). This CDR3 is built from 11 residues. The CDR3 DNA sequence: TGCAGTGTACAGGGTAACTATGGCTACACCTTC. Translated: CSVQGNYGYTF.

The rearrangement links TRBV14 to TRBJ2-1, with unresolved D. The CDR3 is made up of 13 amino acids. Germline values: CDR1 SGHDN, CDR2 FVKESK. V lost 3 bases, J lost 6 bases, and 9 bases lay in between. CDR3 residues: CASSQALFNEQFF. In DNA, the CDR3 is TGTGCCAGCAGCCAGGCCCTCTTCAATGAGCAGTTCTTC.

The CDR3 coding sequence is TGTGCCAGCAGTGCCCCCGGACAGTCTTCCTACGAGCAGTACTTC. It codes for CASSAPGQSSYEQYF. The rearrangement joins TRBV28 to TRBJ2-7; TRBD1 might be the D (6 bases). This CDR3 has 15 amino acids. Per germline, CDR1 MDHEN and CDR2 SYDVKM. Trimming shortened V by 5 bases and J by 1 base, and 15 bases separated the two germline ends.

V usage is TRBV19 and J usage is TRBJ2-1; D is perhaps TRBD1 (7 bases). From germline, CDR1 is LNHDA and CDR2 SQIVND (reference sequence). The CDR3 spans 16 residues. Trimming took 3 bases from V and 7 from J, leaving 19 bases between them. CDR3 loop: CASSMPFWDSGNEQFF. In DNA, the CDR3 is TGTGCCAGTAGTATGCCTTTCTGGGACAGCGGGAATGAGCAGTTCTTC.

This chain's CDR3 is CASSQAPGPMLRAFYNEQFF. Written as DNA, the CDR3 is TGCGCCAGCAGCCAAGCCCCGGGACCAATGTTGAGGGCGTTCTACAATGAGCAGTTCTTC. This chain connects TRBV4-3 to TRBJ2-1; D possibly uses TRBD1 or TRBD2 (5 bases each). Trimming removed 1 base from V and 3 bases from J, with 25 bases in between. From germline, CDR1 is LGHNA and CDR2 YSLEER. CDR3 length equals 20 residues.

This clone was detected once. The CDR3 DNA is TGTGCCAGTAGTATAGCGGGAGGTTGGGAGACCCAGTACTTC. It is translated as CASSIAGGWETQYF. The chain employs TRBV19 and TRBJ2-5, with 7 bases lining up with TRBD2. From germline, CDR1 is LNHDA and CDR2 SQIVND (reference sequence). V lost 1 base to trimming and J lost 5 bases; unmatched junction nucleotides: 4. The CDR3 loop spans 14 amino acids.

The gene calls are TRBV7-8 and TRBJ1-4, with D hard to call. CDR1 and CDR2 from the germline V gene are SGHVS and FQNEAQ. This CDR3 is 14 amino acids long. V lost 4 bases, J lost 4 bases, and 10 bases lay in between. The CDR3 bases are TGTGCCAGCAGCTCCTTGGCCTTTAATGAAAAACTGTTTTTT. Its protein is CASSSLAFNEKLFF. Based on the CDR3 plus reference TRBV7-8 and TRBJ1-4, the full variable domain is GAGVSQSPRYKVAKRGQDVALRCDPISGHVSLFWYQQALGQGPEFLTYFQNEAQLDKSGLPSDRFFAERPEGSVSTLKIQRTQQEDSAVYLCASSSLAFNEKLFFGSGTQLSVL.

The chain joins TRBV29-1 to TRBJ1-2; D is perhaps TRBD1 (5 bases). The CDR3 length is 14 residues. Per the germline V gene, CDR1 is SQVTM and CDR2 is ANQGSEA. The ends were cut back, 6 bases at V and 0 bases at J, with 14 bases in the middle. This CDR3 is CSVAGTYSNYGYTF. The CDR3 DNA reads as TGCAGCGTCGCCGGGACCTACTCTAACTATGGCTACACCTTC.

This rearrangement joins TRBV5-3 to TRBJ2-5; 7 bases map to TRBD1. TRBV5-3 is known as an ORF, though its function is uncertain. The CDR3 totals 14 residues. V lost 3 bases, J lost 5 bases, and 7 bases stayed unmatched. The CDR3 region has the DNA TGTGCCAGAAGCTCTGACAGGGTCAGGGAGACCCAGTACTTC. Amino acids: CARSSDRVRETQYF.

CDR3 nucleotides: TGTGCCAGCAGCTTTGGCCAGGGCTTAAGCAATCAGCCCCAGCATTTT. This translates into CASSFGQGLSNQPQHF. This chain joins TRBV7-9 and TRBJ1-5; a weak D match, TRBD1 (5 bases). The CDR3 loop spans 16 amino acids. V gave up 3 bases and J gave up 1 base, with 13 bases separating them. Germline CDR1 reads SEHNR; CDR2 reads FQNEAQ (reference sequence).

This chain links TRBV10-1 with TRBJ1-1, with D perhaps matching TRBD1 (5 bases). This CDR3 is 20 amino acids long. Germline CDR1 is WNHNN and CDR2 is SYGVQD (reference sequence). Trimming shortened V by 0 bases and J by 0 bases, and 23 bases separated the two germline ends. The CDR3 region has the DNA TGCGCCAGCAGTGAGTCGCCGATAAGGGACTGTCGTTGGGTGAACACTGAAGCTTTCTTT. Residues: CASSESPIRDCRWVNTEAFF.

This clone was picked up a small number of times. CDR3 loop: CASSDGLNTEAFF. CDR3 sequence (DNA): TGTGCCAGCAGTGATGGGCTGAACACTGAAGCTTTCTTT. The rearrangement joins TRBV25-1 to TRBJ1-1; D not certain. Trimming removed 3 bases from V and 0 bases from J, with 5 bases in between. The germline V gene has CDR1 MGHDK and CDR2 SYGVNS. The CDR3 loop spans 13 amino acids.

This chain connects TRBV4-2 to TRBJ1-4; tentative D call: TRBD1 (6 bases). Germline V gene sequence: CDR1 LGHNA, CDR2 YNFKEQ. The CDR3 contains 13 residues. V was clipped by 2 bases and J by 8 bases, with 9 bases between them. Here the CDR3 DNA reads TGTGCCAGCAGCCAACAGGGGCGGGAAAAACTGTTTTTT. This encodes CASSQQGREKLFF.